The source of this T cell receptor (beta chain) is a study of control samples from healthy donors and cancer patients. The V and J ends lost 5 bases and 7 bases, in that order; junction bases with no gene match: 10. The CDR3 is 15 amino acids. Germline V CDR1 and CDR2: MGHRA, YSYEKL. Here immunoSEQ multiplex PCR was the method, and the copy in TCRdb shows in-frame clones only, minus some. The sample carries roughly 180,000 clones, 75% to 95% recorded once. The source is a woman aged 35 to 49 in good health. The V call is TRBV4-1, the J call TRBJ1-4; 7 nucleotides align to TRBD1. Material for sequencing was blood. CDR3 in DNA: TGCGCCAGCAGCTCCCTCCAGGGGGTTGGTGAAAAACTGTTTTTT. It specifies CASSSLQGVGEKLFF.